Below are 23 T cell receptor beta chains sequenced from a single sample in a study of tumor-infiltrating lymphocytes in primary liver carcinoma. Reverse transcription of about 500 ng total RNA with a constant-region primer produced TCR beta cDNA. Library construction for TCR beta comprised three nested multiplex PCR rounds performed with slightly modified ARM-PCR. PCR rounds one and two used TRBV1-TRBV30 forward primers with a C-beta reverse primer for around 9 cycles each. TCRdb used MiXCR to reprocess the multiplex PCR reads, holding one entry per CDR3 protein. Of 80,000 or so distinct CDR3 sequences listed, 65% to 75% are singletons. Each 20-30 mg portion of unsorted bulk tissue served as the source for co-extraction of RNA and DNA. The sequencing input was liver tumor tissue from sampling region 4. Subset of the sample: tumor region T4, right-lateral pole. The receptors stem from a woman aged 60-70 years with primary liver carcinoma and hepatitis B virus infection.

Of note for this clonotype: One end of the junction is discordant with germline, which a read error may explain. The chain carries TRBV5-1 and TRBJ2-1; D is unresolved. Germline values: CDR1 SGHRS, CDR2 YFSETQ. The CDR3 extends over 15 amino acids. The CDR3 sequence is CPSSLGGFSYNEQFF. CDR3 bases: TGCCCCAGCAGTTTGGGCGGTTTCTCCTACAATGAGCAGTTCTTC.

For this clonotype: A much larger clone lies one base from this, so it may be a read error. The rearrangement links TRBV28 to TRBJ2-1, with a weak D call TRBD2 (6 bases). Between the trimmed V and J ends, which lost 6 bases and 8 bases, there was a span of 20 bases. This CDR3 spans 15 amino acids. Per germline, CDR1 MDHEN and CDR2 SYDVKM. DNA of the CDR3: TGTGCCAGCAGCAGAGGGGACTCGACATCCTATGAGCAGTTCTTC. This translates into CASSRGDSTSYEQFF.

Comments on this clonotype: A much larger clone differs from this one at a single base, so this may be a read error. The chain has TRBV5-6 and TRBJ2-3; D ambiguous. Germline V gives CDR1 SGHDT, CDR2 YYEEEE. This CDR3 comprises 16 residues. CDR3 residues: CASSLFGVANRDTLYF. The CDR3 nucleotides are TGTGCCAGCAGCTTGTTCGGTGTTGCGAACCGAGATACGCTGTATTTT.

This clonotype was counted a single time. The germline gene is not matched at one end of the junction; a read error may be the cause. The chain combines TRBV14 with TRBJ1-2; 8 positions match TRBD1. The germline gives CDR1 SGHDN, CDR2 FVKESK. This CDR3 is 16 amino acids long. The CDR3 region has the DNA TGTGCCAGCAGTCCATACGACCAGGGGGCCGAGTATGGCTACAGCTTC. Its protein product is CASSPYDQGAEYGYSF.

Concerning this clonotype itself: Being one base from a much bigger clone, this may be a read error. J is TRBJ2-7 and V is TRBV28, with 10 positions matching TRBD1. Losses at the gene ends were 5 bases for V and 3 bases for J; bases not matched to a gene: 7. Germline lookup yields CDR1 MDHEN and CDR2 SYDVKM. The CDR3 consists of 15 residues. The CDR3 loop reads CASSGTGAIIYEQYF. In DNA, the CDR3 is TGTGCCAGCAGTGGGACAGGGGCCATAATCTACGAGCAGTACTTC. The whole variable domain, filled in from reference TRBV28 and TRBJ2-7, reads DVKVTQSSRYLVKRTGEKVFLECVQDMDHENMFWYRQDPGLGLRLIYFSYDVKMKEKGDIPEGYSVSREKKERFSLILESASTNQTSMYLCASSGTGAIIYEQYFGPGTRLTVT.

The chain combines TRBV20-1 with TRBJ2-7, with TRBD2 matching 11 bases. The ends lost 3 bases at V and 2 bases at J; junction bases unmatched: 6. The CDR3 length is 15 residues. Per germline, CDR1 DFQATT and CDR2 SNEGSKA (reference sequence). In DNA form, the CDR3 reads TGCAGTGCTAGTCGGTCGACTAGCGGGACCTACGAGCAGTACTTC. It yields the protein CSASRSTSGTYEQYF.

On this clonotype itself: It is likely a read error, because the conserved phenylalanine at the end of the CDR3 is missing. The J gene is TRBJ2-7, the V gene TRBV28, with 9 bases aligning to TRBD1. V lost 5 bases and J lost 7; bases outside the gene matches: 12. The CDR3 contains 15 residues. Germline V gene data show CDR1 as MDHEN and CDR2 as SYDVKM. The CDR3, as DNA: TGTGCCAGCAGTCTCCTAGGACAGGGGCTCCGTGAGCAGTACTTA. Amino acid sequence: CASSLLGQGLREQYL.

This clonotype showed up just a few times. The genes are TRBV9 and TRBJ2-7; possibly TRBD2 for D (5 bases). V lost 0 bases and J 3 bases, leaving 16 bases between the germline ends. The CDR3 totals 16 residues. Germline CDR1 is SGDLS and CDR2 is YYNGEE. The CDR3 DNA is TGTGCCAGCAGCGTAGAGGCTAGCCCTCCCCTCTACGAGCAGTACTTC. It is translated as CASSVEASPPLYEQYF.

A remark on this clonotype: The junction and the germline gene differ at one end; a read error may be behind it. The chain employs TRBV6-5 and TRBJ2-7, with unresolved D. This CDR3 has 15 residues. The germline gives CDR1 MNHEY, CDR2 SVGAGI. CDR3 region: CASSFSVQDYHEQYF. The CDR3 DNA reads as TGTGCCAGTAGTTTCTCGGTCCAGGATTACCACGAACAGTACTTC.

Worth noting for this clonotype: The junction shows a germline mismatch at one end, possibly a read error. The chain uses TRBV28 and TRBJ2-3; D might be TRBD1 (6 bases). The CDR3 covers 15 residues. Germline CDR1 reads MDHEN; CDR2 reads SYDVKM. The CDR3 loop reads CASNHQQGFSDTEYF. DNA of the CDR3: TGTGCCAGCAACCATCAACAGGGTTTCTCCGATACGGAGTATTTT. The variable domain in full, with the rest retrieved from reference TRBV28 and TRBJ2-3, is DVKVTQSSRYLVKRTGEKVFLECVQDMDHENMFWYRQDPGLGLRLIYFSYDVKMKEKGDIPEGYSVSREKKERFSLILESASTNQTSMYLCASNHQQGFSDTEYFGPGTRLTVL.

Of note for this clonotype: A single base separates this from a much larger clone, so it may be a read error. The rearrangement joins TRBV28 to TRBJ2-1; the match to TRBD2 covers 9 bases. The junction had 16 bases not matched to a gene; V was cut back by 5 bases and J by 11 bases. The CDR3 has 16 residues. Germline V gene sequence: CDR1 MDHEN, CDR2 SYDVKM. CDR3 residues: CASSPRRLAELNKQFF. Written as DNA, the CDR3 is TGTGCCAGCAGTCCCCGCCGACTAGCGGAGCTTAATAAGCAGTTCTTC.

A word on this clonotype: Likely a read error: the CDR3 ends without its conserved phenylalanine or tryptophan. V usage is TRBV11-3 and J usage is TRBJ2-2, with 9 bases aligning to TRBD2. Germline CDR1 reads SGHNT; CDR2 reads YENEEA. CDR3 length: 17 amino acids. The CDR3 protein is CARSLGRLAGNTGELFI. CDR3 sequence (DNA): TGTGCCCGCAGCTTAGGTAGGCTAGCGGGAAACACCGGGGAGCTGTTTATT.

This clonotype was detected many times. The J gene is TRBJ1-3, the V gene TRBV6-5; D not certain. The CDR3 extends over 14 amino acids. Germline V gives CDR1 MNHEY, CDR2 SVGAGI. The V end lost 5 bases, the J end lost 4 bases, and 12 bases lay between the germline ends. The CDR3 DNA reads TGTGCCAGCAGTCAAAGGCTGTACGGAAACACCATATATTTT. It specifies CASSQRLYGNTIYF.

This clonotype is a singleton in its sample. This rearrangement joins TRBV6-4 to TRBJ2-5; 16 bases are shared with TRBD2. Germline loops: CDR1 MRHNA, CDR2 SNTAGT. Trimming took 2 bases from V and 4 from J; bases not matched to a gene: 1. The CDR3 totals 16 residues. The CDR3 DNA sequence: TGTGCCAGCAGTGACGGGACTAGCGGGAGGGCAGAGACCCAGTACTTC. Protein product: CASSDGTSGRAETQYF.

Concerning this clonotype itself: The junction does not match germline at one end; this may be a read error. The chain carries TRBV11-3 and TRBJ2-1, with 9 nucleotides matching TRBD2. CDR3 size: 15 residues. The germline CDR1 and CDR2 sequences are SGHNT and YENEEA. The CDR3 sequence: CASSLGSSGKLEQFF. For the CDR3, the DNA is TGCGCTAGCAGCTTAGGATCTAGCGGGAAGCTTGAGCAGTTCTTC.

This clonotype was found many times. The genes are TRBV29-1 and TRBJ1-1; no definite D call. Trimming removed 0 bases at V and 1 base at J, with 12 bases between. CDR1 is SQVTM, CDR2 ANQGSEA, per germline. There are 15 residues in the CDR3. The CDR3 loop reads CSVEDSGSGNTEAFF. In DNA form, the CDR3 reads TGCAGCGTTGAAGATTCGGGGTCAGGGAACACTGAAGCTTTCTTT.

The rearrangement links TRBV28 to TRBJ2-3; D is undetermined. This CDR3 spans 14 amino acids. Germline assignment: CDR1 MDHEN and CDR2 SYDVKM. V lost 4 bases and J lost 4, with 12 bases in between. CDR3 loop: CASSSEATADTQYF. Here the CDR3 DNA reads TGTGCCAGCAGTTCAGAAGCGACGGCAGATACGCAGTATTTT. The full variable domain, its missing parts supplied by reference TRBV28 and TRBJ2-3, is DVKVTQSSRYLVKRTGEKVFLECVQDMDHENMFWYRQDPGLGLRLIYFSYDVKMKEKGDIPEGYSVSREKKERFSLILESASTNQTSMYLCASSSEATADTQYFGPGTRLTVL.

Many counts were recorded for this clonotype. The chain employs TRBV10-2 and TRBJ2-1; D unclear. Germline CDR1 and CDR2: WSHSY and SAAADI. Deletions cut 7 bases from V and 0 bases from J, with 13 bases between. This CDR3 is built from 15 residues. CDR3 residues: CASTETPGSYNEQFF. For the CDR3, the DNA is TGCGCCAGCACCGAAACTCCGGGCTCCTACAATGAGCAGTTCTTC.

Ten or more counts support this clonotype. The V gene is TRBV14, the J gene TRBJ2-5; the D gene is possibly TRBD2 (6 bases). CDR1 is SGHDN and CDR2 is FVKESK in the germline V gene. V lost 8 bases and J lost 5, with 18 bases in between. The CDR3 has 14 residues. The DNA for the CDR3 is TGTGCCAGCGGAGGGTCAACCGGGCGGGAGACCCAGTACTTC. This gives the protein CASGGSTGRETQYF.

V and J are TRBV29-1 and TRBJ2-5, with D possibly matching TRBD2 (5 bases). Deletions cut 8 bases from V and 9 bases from J, with 13 bases between. Per germline, CDR1 SQVTM and CDR2 ANQGSEA. This CDR3 is built from 10 residues. The CDR3 sequence is CSIQTEAQYF. In DNA form, the CDR3 reads TGCAGCATCCAAACGGAGGCCCAGTACTTC. Filled out from reference TRBV29-1 and TRBJ2-5, the complete variable domain reads SAVISQKPSRDICQRGTSLTIQCQVDSQVTMMFWYRQQPGQSLTLIATANQGSEATYESGFVIDKFPISRPNLTFSTLTVSNMSPEDSSIYLCSIQTEAQYFGPGTRLLVL.

This clonotype was detected ten times or more. The chain links TRBV6-5 to TRBJ1-2; 11 bases line up with TRBD1. V shed 2 bases and J 8 bases; nucleotides not matched to a gene: 7. The CDR3 sequence is 15 residues long. The germline V gene has CDR1 MNHEY and CDR2 SVGAGI. The CDR3 sequence is CASSYQGGDRGGYTF. CDR3 DNA sequence: TGTGCCAGCAGTTACCAAGGCGGGGACAGGGGGGGCTACACCTTC.

This clonotype was observed at least ten times. The chain carries TRBV28 and TRBJ2-1; maybe TRBD2 (6 bases). Trimming pared 5 bases from V and 0 bases from J, leaving 14 bases between. The CDR3 is made up of 16 amino acids. Looked up from germline, CDR1 is MDHEN and CDR2 is SYDVKM. CDR3 sequence: CASSAGGTRSYNEQFF. In DNA form, the CDR3 reads TGTGCCAGCAGTGCCGGCGGGACCCGCTCCTACAATGAGCAGTTCTTC.

This clonotype was observed many times. The V gene is TRBV6-5, the J gene TRBJ2-1, with TRBD1 matching 11 bases. V trimming: 3 bases; J trimming: 9 bases; junction bases outside the gene matches: 7. This CDR3 is 15 amino acids long. Germline V gives CDR1 MNHEY, CDR2 SVGAGI. The CDR3, as DNA: TGTGCCAGCAGTTATCCGAGGACAGGGGGCGGTGAGCAGTTCTTC. Its translation is CASSYPRTGGGEQFF.